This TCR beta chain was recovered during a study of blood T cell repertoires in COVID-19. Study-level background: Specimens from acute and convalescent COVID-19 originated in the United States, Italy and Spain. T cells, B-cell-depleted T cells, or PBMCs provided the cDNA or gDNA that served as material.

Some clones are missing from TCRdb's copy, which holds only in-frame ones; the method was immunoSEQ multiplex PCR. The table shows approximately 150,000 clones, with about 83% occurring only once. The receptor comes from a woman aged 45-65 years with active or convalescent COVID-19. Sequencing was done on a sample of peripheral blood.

CDR3 in amino acids: CATSRLGSSAQETQYF. For the CDR3, the DNA is TGTGCCACCAGCCGATTAGGGAGTAGCGCCCAAGAGACCCAGTACTTC. The rearrangement uses TRBV15 and TRBJ2-5; the D gene is possibly TRBD2 (5 bases). This CDR3 contains 16 residues. The germline V and J ends were trimmed by 5 bases and 1 base, with 17 bases remaining between them. The germline gives CDR1 LNHNV, CDR2 YYDKDF (reference sequence). Full variable domain (rest looked up from reference TRBV15 and TRBJ2-5): DAMVIQNPRYQVTQFGKPVTLSCSQTLNHNVMYWYQQKSSQAPKLLFHYYDKDFNNEADTPDNFQSRRPNTSFCFLDIRSPGLGDTAMYLCATSRLGSSAQETQYFGPGTRLLVL.